A single sample is the source of the 21 T cell receptor beta chains below, sequenced in a study of shared clonotypes between healthy human individuals. The repertoire was sequenced with immunoSEQ multiplex PCR; TCRdb's copy has only in-frame clones and lacks some. In the table there are 1.5 million to 2.5 million clones, approximately 94% of which are singletons. Naive CD8 cells comprised CD45RO-negative, CCR7-positively selected cells, excluding terminally differentiated effector memory CD45RA+ cells. The sequencing sample was made of naive CD8+ T cells sorted from blood. Receptor source: a man younger than 30 in good health.

As for this clone: The sample contains more than one DNA sequence encoding this CDR3. This chain connects TRBV4-1 to TRBJ2-7; 8 nucleotides line up with TRBD1. V shed 3 bases and J 3 bases; nucleotides not matched to a gene: 1. Germline V gene sequence: CDR1 MGHRA, CDR2 YSYEKL. The CDR3 runs to 13 residues. CDR3 protein: CASSHGTGYEQYF. CDR3 coding DNA: TGCGCCAGCAGCCATGGGACAGGCTACGAGCAGTACTTC.

The chain employs TRBV2 and TRBJ1-4; D is uncertain. The V gene's germline CDR1 is SNHLY and CDR2 FYNNEI. The CDR3 consists of 11 residues. V lost 4 bases and J 8 bases, leaving 5 bases between the germline ends. The CDR3 DNA reads as TGTGCCAGCAGTGGTGAGGAAAAACTGTTTTTT. Translation: CASSGEEKLFF. The full variable domain, completed using reference TRBV2 and TRBJ1-4, is EPEVTQTPSHQVTQMGQEVILRCVPISNHLYFYWYRQILGQKVEFLVSFYNNEISEKSEIFDDQFSVERPDGSNFTLKIRSTKLEDSAMYFCASSGEEKLFFGSGTQLSVL.

The rearrangement joins TRBV27 to TRBJ2-7, with D maybe TRBD1 (6 bases). V was pared by 2 bases and J by 4 bases, with 18 bases between. The CDR3 is made up of 16 amino acids. From germline, CDR1 is MNHEY and CDR2 SMNVEV (reference sequence). CDR3 loop: CASSLGRGYSMYEQYF. CDR3 in DNA: TGTGCCAGCAGTTTAGGCAGGGGATATAGTATGTACGAGCAGTACTTC.

This clone was observed once. This rearrangement joins TRBV5-4 to TRBJ2-1; 12 nucleotides match TRBD2. The germline V gene encodes CDR1 SGHNT and CDR2 YYREEE (reference sequence). Germline trimming cut 2 bases from V and 8 bases from J; bases unmatched to any gene: 5. The CDR3 length is 15 residues. The CDR3 protein is CASSLRLAGVYEQFF. The CDR3 DNA is TGTGCCAGCAGCTTAAGACTAGCGGGAGTGTATGAGCAGTTCTTC.

This chain connects TRBV4-1 to TRBJ2-7, with D perhaps matching TRBD1 (6 bases). The ends were cut back, 4 bases at V and 3 bases at J, with 13 bases in the middle. This CDR3 has 14 residues. The germline CDR1 and CDR2 sequences are MGHRA and YSYEKL. CDR3: CASSPTGRDYEQYF. CDR3 coding DNA: TGCGCCAGCAGCCCGACAGGAAGGGACTACGAGCAGTACTTC.

The V gene is TRBV28, the J gene TRBJ1-3; tentative D call: TRBD1 (5 bases). V was trimmed by 8 bases and J by 0 bases, leaving 8 bases between them. The germline CDR1 and CDR2 sequences are MDHEN and SYDVKM. CDR3 length: 13 amino acids. The DNA of the CDR3 is TGTGCCAGCCTTGACAGCTCTGGAAACACCATATATTTT. The encoded protein is CASLDSSGNTIYF.

The chain has TRBV7-9 and TRBJ2-5; D possibly corresponds to TRBD2 (6 bases). Germline-derived CDR1 and CDR2 are SEHNR and FQNEAQ (reference sequence). This CDR3 is 14 amino acids long. V shed 6 bases and J shed 5 bases, with 16 bases lying between them. The CDR3 nucleotides read TGTGCCAGCAGACCGACTAGTTTTAGGGAGACCCAGTACTTC. It specifies CASRPTSFRETQYF.

The chain couples TRBV10-1 to TRBJ1-4, with 10 bases aligning to TRBD1. CDR3 length: 15 amino acids. Germline V gene sequence: CDR1 WNHNN, CDR2 SYGVQD (reference sequence). Unmatched junction bases numbered 9, after V lost 7 bases and J lost 7 bases. CDR3: CASIYDRGLSEKLFF. Here the CDR3 DNA reads TGCGCCAGCATATATGACAGGGGGCTAAGTGAAAAACTGTTTTTT.

V gene TRBV9 combines with J gene TRBJ2-1; no clear D. Trimming removed 3 bases at V and 2 bases at J, with 15 bases between. Germline loops: CDR1 SGDLS, CDR2 YYNGEE. The CDR3 loop spans 16 amino acids. The CDR3 loop reads CASSGFGLVAYNEQFF. In DNA, the CDR3 is TGTGCCAGCAGCGGATTTGGGCTAGTGGCCTACAATGAGCAGTTCTTC.

The V call is TRBV19, the J call TRBJ2-1; the D gene is possibly TRBD2 (6 bases). This CDR3 has 12 amino acids. CDR1 LNHDA and CDR2 SQIVND come from the germline V gene (reference sequence). V lost 7 bases to trimming and J lost 9 bases, with 13 bases between them. This CDR3 reads CASTAGRTEQFF. CDR3 bases: TGTGCCAGTACGGCGGGGCGGACTGAGCAGTTCTTC. Complete variable domain (other parts from reference TRBV19 and TRBJ2-1): DGGITQSPKYLFRKEGQNVTLSCEQNLNHDAMYWYRQDPGQGLRLIYYSQIVNDFQKGDIAEGYSVSREKKESFPLTVTSAQKNPTAFYLCASTAGRTEQFFGPGTRLTVL.

This chain uses TRBV7-9 with TRBJ1-1; D unclear. Germline-derived CDR1 and CDR2 are SEHNR and FQNEAQ (reference sequence). The CDR3 contains 13 residues. V was pared by 7 bases and J by 3 bases, with 12 bases between. DNA of the CDR3: TGTGCCAGCACCGCGACGGAGGACACTGAAGCTTTCTTT. This gives the protein CASTATEDTEAFF.

The chain has TRBV6-5 and TRBJ2-2, with no clear D. Germline CDR1 and CDR2: MNHEY and SVGAGI. The CDR3 sequence is 16 residues long. Trimming removed 4 bases from V and 5 bases from J, with 17 bases in between. This CDR3 reads CASSSFIEWVTGELFF. The CDR3 DNA follows: TGTGCCAGCAGTTCGTTTATAGAGTGGGTTACCGGGGAGCTGTTTTTT.

V and J are TRBV10-2 and TRBJ2-5; 11 bases match TRBD2. CDR3 length equals 17 residues. After removal of 8 bases from V and 2 bases from J, the junction contained 13 bases not matched to a gene. CDR1 WSHSY and CDR2 SAAADI come from the germline V gene. In DNA, the CDR3 is TGCGCCAGCGGGGGACTAGCGGAGGGGCGGCAACAAGAGACCCAGTACTTC. Translation gives CASGGLAEGRQQETQYF.

The V and J genes are TRBV9 and TRBJ2-2, with D perhaps TRBD1 or TRBD2 (5 bases each). Germline CDR1 is SGDLS and CDR2 is YYNGEE. CDR3 size: 17 residues. Between the trimmed V and J ends, which lost 0 bases and 3 bases, there was a span of 15 bases. CDR3 region: CASSVGFSRGDTGELFF. As DNA, the CDR3 is TGTGCCAGCAGCGTAGGTTTTTCGAGGGGAGACACCGGGGAGCTGTTTTTT.

The chain joins TRBV30 to TRBJ2-6, with D possibly TRBD2 on 5 matching bases. CDR3 length equals 16 residues. The ends were cut back, 5 bases at V and 0 bases at J, with 14 bases in the middle. Germline CDR1 GTSNPN, CDR2 SVGIG (reference sequence). The CDR3 DNA reads as TGTGCCTGGGCGGCGGGTTCATACTCTGGGGCCAACGTCCTGACTTTC. Protein sequence: CAWAAGSYSGANVLTF.

The chain links TRBV9 to TRBJ2-7, with TRBD2 matching 11 bases. The CDR3 is 16 residues long. CDR1 and CDR2 from the germline V gene are SGDLS and YYNGEE. The ends lost 4 bases at V and 4 bases at J; junction bases unmatched: 10. The CDR3 DNA sequence: TGTGCCAGCAGCCCGGCCCCACTAGCGGGAGCATACGAGCAGTACTTC. This gives the protein CASSPAPLAGAYEQYF.

The J gene is TRBJ2-5, the V gene TRBV6-5; 10 bases fit TRBD1. This CDR3 contains 15 residues. Germline lookup yields CDR1 MNHEY and CDR2 SVGAGI. The junction had 6 bases not matched to a gene; V was cut back by 4 bases and J by 4 bases. The CDR3 loop reads CASSSTGGAGETQYF. CDR3 DNA sequence: TGTGCCAGCAGTTCGACAGGGGGCGCGGGAGAGACCCAGTACTTC.

The chain combines TRBV6-1 with TRBJ2-1; a possible D gene is TRBD2 (6 bases). Between the trimmed V and J ends, which lost 2 bases and 8 bases, there was a span of 19 bases. CDR1 and CDR2 from the germline V gene are MNHNS and SASEGT. This CDR3 spans 16 amino acids. For the CDR3, the DNA is TGTGCCAGCAGTGAACATTGGGCGGGAAGTCGAGATGAGCAGTTCTTC. It translates to CASSEHWAGSRDEQFF.

This chain connects TRBV7-9 to TRBJ1-1; D is unclear. The CDR3 has 12 amino acids. Per germline, CDR1 SEHNR and CDR2 FQNEAQ (reference sequence). V lost 1 base to trimming and J lost 6 bases, with 6 bases between them. The CDR3 loop reads CASSLGVPEAFF. The CDR3 nucleotides read TGTGCCAGCAGCTTAGGGGTCCCTGAAGCTTTCTTT.

This clone appeared once. Other DNA sequences within the sample encode an identical CDR3. This chain connects TRBV7-3 to TRBJ2-3, with D maybe TRBD1 (6 bases). The CDR3 spans 13 residues. Trimming left V 2 bases short and J 4 bases short, with 7 bases between. Germline loops: CDR1 SGHTA, CDR2 FQGTGA. The CDR3 region has the DNA TGTGCCAGCAGCTTATCAGGGGCAGATACGCAGTATTTT. This encodes CASSLSGADTQYF.

The V and J genes are TRBV5-6 and TRBJ2-1; D not certain. Germline V CDR1 and CDR2: SGHDT, YYEEEE. The CDR3 is 14 residues long. With 2 bases removed from V and 2 bases from J, the gap between germline ends came to 8 bases. Here the CDR3 DNA reads TGTGCCAGCAGCTTTCCCGGGCCCTACAATGAGCAGTTCTTC. It yields the protein CASSFPGPYNEQFF.